The present entry profiles one TCR beta chain with its context. This clonotype occurred a few times. Its antigen remains unidentified. There are no base qualities to consult, and no much larger clone falls within one base. This sample is part of a study of T-cell reconstitution after alpha-beta-depleted transplantation in children (dated by TCRdb to the mid-2010s). A note on the overall study: T-cell immune reconstitution after TCRalphabeta/CD19-depleted allogeneic hematopoietic cell transplantation in children was quantitatively tracked in the study by means of TCR repertoire profiling.

The library was obtained by PCR. Sequenced on an Illumina HiSeq 2500. TCR library preparation used molecular barcoding, with unique molecular identifiers applied to normalize quantification of the TCRbeta repertoire. TCRdb cleaned the public reads at Q25 with fastp, built clones with MiXCR and kept in-frame beta chains. Every distinct CDR3 protein forms one entry, paired with its most common genes and DNA. The table for this sample lists around 800,000 distinct CDR3 sequences; approximately 15% of them were counted only once. Under 6% of the sample comes from the top ten. Reading the germline V gene (reference sequence) gives CDR1 SGHAT and CDR2 FQDESV. The CDR3 goes from the cysteine to the phenylalanine over 21 residues. Only the CDR3 region is kept as DNA, spanning 63 bases read in frame from base 1. V and J are truncated by 5 bases and 3 bases respectively, leaving an intervening sequence of 35 bases.

What this sample's treatment or condition label stands for: allogeneic hematopoietic cell transplantation with graft depleted of TCRalphabeta T cells and CD19 B cells. The transplant recipients were children given TCRalphabeta/CD19-depleted allogeneic hematopoietic cell grafts. What the authors observed across the whole study: Apparently early alphabetaT-cell count recovery about two months after transplant reportedly relied on only several hundred rapidly expanded clones derived from non-depleted graft cells. Hyperexpanded clone frequencies declined over subsequent months; after one year, T-cell counts and TCRbeta diversity were mostly attributed to newly produced T cells. In some patients, the high TCRbeta diversity seen at day 60 was put down to recipient T cells and intrathymic progenitors that had survived conditioning.

Sequencing used PBMCs, mostly from graft donor cells, obtained 360 days after TCRalphabeta/CD19-depleted stem cell transplant. This receptor was obtained from a male patient between 5 and 17 years old who had a stem cell transplant for acute lymphoblastic leukemia, so the T cells may come from the graft donor. Recombination connected TRBV11-1 to TRBJ2-7; TRBD1 is a possible D gene, resting on 6 matching bases. The DNA sequence is given as TGTGCCAGCAGCGGCCAACCGATCCAGGGGACCCAAGAGTATTCGTTCTACGAGCAGTACTTC. Its protein is CASSGQPIQGTQEYSFYEQYF.